The 20 T cell receptor beta chains given below trace back to one sample, sequenced in a study of regulatory T cells in long-lasting Graves disease. Specified time point: newly diagnosed GD, antithyroid drugs for less than 3 months. The TCR library used RNA extracted from PBMCs. To make TCR beta libraries, researchers used iRepertoire HTBI primers and Arm-PCR of CDR3 regions. TCRdb used MiXCR to reprocess the multiplex PCR reads, holding one entry per CDR3 protein. The sample has under 400,000 distinct CDR3 sequences; about a sixth are singletons. The sample was also reused in another study, on T cells in Graves' hyperthyroidism and ophthalmopathy.

Material: peripheral blood mononuclear cells (PBMCs), obtained at new diagnosis, from a patient treated with antithyroid drugs. These receptors all stem from a man in his forties with Graves disease.

This sequence joins TRBV7-6 and TRBJ2-2, with no clear D. Germline CDR1 and CDR2: SGHVS and FNYEAQ. This CDR3 has 13 residues. V lost 2 bases to trimming and J lost 8 bases, with 9 bases between them. The CDR3 spells CASSLSVVGELFF. CDR3 coding DNA: TGTGCCAGCAGCTTATCTGTGGTGGGGGAGCTGTTTTTT.

In DNA, the CDR3 is TGCGCCAGCAGCTTGCCACAGGGGATCGGGGAGACCCAGTACTTC. Translation: CASSLPQGIGETQYF. The chain employs TRBV5-1 and TRBJ2-5; TRBD1 matches at 7 bases. V lost 1 base and J lost 5; bases outside the gene matches: 8. The germline V gene encodes CDR1 SGHRS and CDR2 YFSETQ. The CDR3 sequence is 15 residues long.

There are many counts of this clonotype. The chain employs TRBV11-3 and TRBJ1-2; 9 nucleotides line up with TRBD1. V lost 4 bases, J lost 2 bases, and 5 bases stayed unmatched. CDR3 length: 15 residues. Germline CDR1 SGHNT, CDR2 YENEEA. The CDR3 bases are TGTGCCAGCAGCTGGAAGACAGGGGGGAACTATGGCTACACCTTC. The encoded protein is CASSWKTGGNYGYTF.

In this sample, this clonotype turned up many times. This chain joins TRBV7-2 and TRBJ1-4, with unresolved D. This CDR3 comprises 16 residues. V was pared by 1 base and J by 8 bases, with 17 bases between. Germline V gene sequence: CDR1 SGHTA, CDR2 FQGNSA. The chain's CDR3 is CASSLGLGQFGEKLFF. Here the CDR3 DNA reads TGTGCCAGCAGCTTAGGCTTAGGGCAGTTTGGGGAAAAACTGTTTTTT. Complete variable domain (other parts from reference TRBV7-2 and TRBJ1-4): GAGVSQSPSNKVTEKGKDVELRCDPISGHTALYWYRQSLGQGLEFLIYFQGNSAPDKSGLPSDRFSAERTGGSVSTLTIQRTQQEDSAVYLCASSLGLGQFGEKLFFGSGTQLSVL.

There are a few counts of this clonotype. J is TRBJ1-1 and V is TRBV7-9; 11 bases are a match to TRBD1. Germline V gene sequence: CDR1 SEHNR, CDR2 FQNEAQ (reference sequence). V gave up 1 base and J gave up 0 bases; unmatched junction bases: 10. CDR3 size: 19 residues. The DNA of the CDR3 is TGTGCCAGCAGCTTAGTTTTTGGACAGGGGGCCCGAATGAACACTGAAGCTTTCTTT. Protein product: CASSLVFGQGARMNTEAFF. The whole variable domain, remainder taken from reference TRBV7-9 and TRBJ1-1, is DTGVSQNPRHKITKRGQNVTFRCDPISEHNRLYWYRQTLGQGPEFLTYFQNEAQLEKSRLLSDRFSAERPKGSFSTLEIQRTEQGDSAMYLCASSLVFGQGARMNTEAFFGQGTRLTVV.

The sample holds many counts of this clonotype. Because it lacks the conserved phenylalanine or tryptophan at the end, this CDR3 is likely a read error. No DNA is shown, since the ends of the CDR3 on it are uncertain; the CDR3 is the one TCRdb lists. The chain recombines TRBV3-1 with TRBJ2-7; TRBD2, the D gene given by the table, was not confirmed from the DNA. Germline assignment: CDR1 LGHDT and CDR2 YNNKEL (reference sequence). Inclusive of both ends, the CDR3 amounts to 13 amino acids. The CDR3: CASSQGYSGGVYL.

The chain links TRBV3-1 to TRBJ1-5; no reliable D call. Germline V lookup: CDR1 LGHDT, CDR2 YNNKEL (reference sequence). Trimming cost V 1 base and J 3 bases, with 10 bases left between them. The CDR3 is 15 residues long. The CDR3 DNA sequence: TGTGCCAGCAGCCAAGGACGAGGGTACAATCAGCCCCAGCATTTT. This codes for CASSQGRGYNQPQHF.

This clonotype has just a few counts. The rearrangement joins TRBV7-9 to TRBJ2-1; the D is unclear. CDR1 and CDR2 from the germline V gene are SEHNR and FQNEAQ (reference sequence). Trimming took off 5 bases at V and 6 bases at J, with 14 bases between the two ends. This CDR3 comprises 14 residues. CDR3 region: CASSSSRVINEQFF. DNA for the CDR3: TGTGCCAGCAGCAGCTCAAGGGTTATCAATGAGCAGTTCTTC.

This chain joins TRBV6-5 and TRBJ1-2; D uncertain. This CDR3 is 14 amino acids long. CDR1 is MNHEY and CDR2 is SVGAGI in the germline V gene. The V end was cut by 4 bases, the J end by 2 bases, with 11 bases between. This CDR3 is CASSSPPANYGYTF. The CDR3 DNA is TGTGCCAGCAGTTCTCCTCCAGCGAACTATGGCTACACCTTC.

The chain is built from TRBV12-3 or TRBV12-4 and TRBJ2-2, with TRBD1 as a possible D gene (5 bases). The CDR3 has 13 residues. The germline V and J ends were trimmed by 6 bases and 6 bases, with 11 bases remaining between them. The CDR3 loop is CASSQGVPGELFF. As DNA, the CDR3 is TGTGCCAGCAGCCAAGGGGTTCCCGGGGAGCTGTTTTTT.

This clonotype has only a few counts. The chain carries TRBV7-2 and TRBJ1-6; D gene uncertain. This CDR3 contains 15 residues. The germline V gene encodes CDR1 SGHTA and CDR2 FQGNSA. V gave up 1 base and J gave up 6 bases, with 10 bases separating them. Here the CDR3 DNA reads TGTGCCAGCAGCTTAGGACCGCCGGGTAATTCACCCCTCCACTTT. Protein product: CASSLGPPGNSPLHF.

This clonotype has more than one count but fewer than ten. The chain joins TRBV7-9 to TRBJ2-5; no clear D gene. V was shortened by 5 bases and J by 2 bases, with 15 bases between the two germline ends. The CDR3 sequence is 15 residues long. Germline CDR1 SEHNR, CDR2 FQNEAQ (reference sequence). Written as DNA, the CDR3 is TGTGCCAGCAGCCAGTATGGGTCCTTGCAAGAGACCCAGTACTTC. Protein sequence: CASSQYGSLQETQYF.

Concerning this clonotype: One base away lies a much larger clone, so this may be a sequencing read error. The chain employs TRBV10-3 and TRBJ2-7; the D gene is possibly TRBD1 (6 bases). Germline-derived CDR1 and CDR2 are ENHRY and SYGVKD. CDR3 length: 13 residues. CDR3 sequence: CVIRGKSSYEQYF. The CDR3 DNA sequence: TGTGTCATCAGGGGCAAAAGCTCCTACGAGCAGTACTTC.

There are many counts of this clonotype. This sequence joins TRBV5-4 and TRBJ2-2; D assignment may be TRBD1 or TRBD2 (5 bases each). Deletions cut 0 bases from V and 4 bases from J, with 10 bases between. There are 15 residues in the CDR3. Germline V gives CDR1 SGHNT, CDR2 YYREEE (reference sequence). DNA for the CDR3: TGTGCCAGCAGCTTGGGGGCAGGGACCACCGGGGAGCTGTTTTTT. It encodes CASSLGAGTTGELFF. Full variable domain (rest looked up from reference TRBV5-4 and TRBJ2-2): ETGVTQSPTHLIKTRGQQVTLRCSSQSGHNTVSWYQQALGQGPQFIFQYYREEENGRGNFPPRFSGLQFPNYSSELNVNALELDDSALYLCASSLGAGTTGELFFGEGSRLTVL.

Many counts were recorded for this clonotype. The chain combines TRBV12-3 or TRBV12-4 with TRBJ2-1, with TRBD2 matching 9 bases. The CDR3 sequence is 15 residues long. The V and J ends lost 2 bases and 5 bases, in that order; junction bases with no gene match: 4. In DNA, the CDR3 is TGTGCCAGCAGTTTAAGAAGCGGGGGGCACAATGAGCAGTTCTTC. Translated: CASSLRSGGHNEQFF.

This clonotype came up many times. The genes are TRBV24-1 and TRBJ2-5; weak D call: TRBD1 (6 bases). CDR3 length equals 18 residues. Trimming took off 0 bases at V and 5 bases at J, with 21 bases between the two ends. CDR1 and CDR2 (germline): KGHDR, SFDVKD. This CDR3 is CATSDLGGPQQGSETQYF. For the CDR3, the DNA is TGTGCCACCAGTGATTTGGGTGGCCCTCAACAGGGCTCGGAGACCCAGTACTTC.

In this sample, this clonotype turned up many times. V and J are TRBV6-4 and TRBJ2-3; a weak D match, TRBD1 (6 bases). The germline V gene has CDR1 MRHNA and CDR2 SNTAGT. This CDR3 has 15 amino acids. Trimming removed 7 bases from V and 3 bases from J, with 17 bases in between. The CDR3 spells CASTARGLGTDTQYF. The CDR3, as DNA: TGTGCCAGCACCGCCAGGGGTTTGGGAACAGATACGCAGTATTTT.

The rearrangement joins TRBV3-1 to TRBJ2-2; TRBD2 aligns across 11 bases. V lost 3 bases, J lost 6 bases, and 6 bases stayed unmatched. Germline V gives CDR1 LGHDT, CDR2 YNNKEL (reference sequence). The CDR3 has 16 amino acids. The CDR3 DNA reads TGTGCCAGCAGCCACCCACTAGCGGGGGCGTCCGGGGAGCTGTTTTTT. Translation gives CASSHPLAGASGELFF.

This clonotype appeared a few times. The chain joins TRBV29-1 to TRBJ2-7, with 9 positions matching TRBD1. Germline CDR1 and CDR2: SQVTM and ANQGSEA. The CDR3 has 14 residues. V shed 0 bases, J shed 3 bases, and the junction held 3 bases outside the gene matches. The CDR3 here is CSVEDRGQGYEQYF. The CDR3 nucleotides read TGCAGCGTTGAAGATAGGGGACAGGGCTACGAGCAGTACTTC.

This clonotype was picked up many times. The rearrangement links TRBV20-1 to TRBJ2-5; 12 positions match TRBD1. Germline V gene data show CDR1 as DFQATT and CDR2 as SNEGSKA (reference sequence). The V gene end was trimmed by 0 bases and the J gene end by 7 bases; junction bases not matched to a gene: 9. The CDR3 loop spans 16 amino acids. The CDR3: CSARDPRDRGRGTQYF. The CDR3 nucleotides read TGCAGTGCTAGAGACCCAAGGGACAGGGGGCGCGGGACCCAGTACTTC.